One sample yielded the 27 T cell receptor beta chains listed below, sequenced in a study of T cell responses to AZD1222 COVID-19 vaccine. Assay used: immunoSEQ multiplex PCR; TCRdb lists only in-frame clones, some missing. The sample lists some 110,000 clones; over 90% were seen once. Sequencing was performed on peripheral blood, taken on day 0 of AZD1222 vaccination. The receptors here all came from an adult in good health.

On this clone: This sample also contains other DNA sequences that code for the same CDR3. This chain connects TRBV4-2 to TRBJ2-7; 9 nucleotides match TRBD2. The germline CDR1 and CDR2 sequences are LGHNA and YNFKEQ. With V trimmed by 1 base and J by 1 base, 2 bases remained unmatched. This CDR3 comprises 15 residues. CDR3 nucleotides: TGTGCCAGCAGCCAAGGGCTAGCGGGGTCCTACGAGCAGTACTTC. Translation: CASSQGLAGSYEQYF.

The chain links TRBV18 to TRBJ1-2; possibly TRBD1 for D (5 bases). CDR3 length: 14 residues. The germline V and J ends were trimmed by 3 bases and 3 bases, with 11 bases remaining between them. Per germline, CDR1 KGHSH and CDR2 LQKENI. CDR3 nucleotides: TGTGCCAGCTCACCTGATCAGGGTCACTATGGCTACACCTTC. Its protein product is CASSPDQGHYGYTF. The full variable domain, its missing parts supplied by reference TRBV18 and TRBJ1-2, is NAGVMQNPRHLVRRRGQEARLRCSPMKGHSHVYWYRQLPEEGLKFMVYLQKENIIDESGMPKERFSAEFPKEGPSILRIQQVVRGDSAAYFCASSPDQGHYGYTFGSGTRLTVV.

The J gene is TRBJ2-7, the V gene TRBV2, with D possibly TRBD2 on 6 matching bases. Germline V gene sequence: CDR1 SNHLY, CDR2 FYNNEI. CDR3 size: 13 residues. The V end lost 8 bases, the J end lost 2 bases, and 13 bases lay between the germline ends. CDR3 coding DNA: TGTGCCAGCTTGGGGGACTCCACCTACGAGCAGTACTTC. Translation gives CASLGDSTYEQYF. Drawing the rest from reference TRBV2 and TRBJ2-7, the complete variable domain is EPEVTQTPSHQVTQMGQEVILRCVPISNHLYFYWYRQILGQKVEFLVSFYNNEISEKSEIFDDQFSVERPDGSNFTLKIRSTKLEDSAMYFCASLGDSTYEQYFGPGTRLTVT.

V usage is TRBV28 and J usage is TRBJ2-5, with D perhaps TRBD1 (5 bases). Germline CDR1 MDHEN, CDR2 SYDVKM. V was trimmed by 8 bases and J by 4 bases, leaving 20 bases between them. This CDR3 contains 15 residues. The CDR3 region is CASSFFGSQGETQYF. DNA for the CDR3: TGTGCCAGCTCCTTTTTCGGGTCGCAGGGAGAGACCCAGTACTTC.

The chain joins TRBV20-1 to TRBJ1-2; D remains ambiguous. Germline V CDR1 and CDR2: DFQATT, SNEGSKA (reference sequence). This CDR3 has 11 residues. The V end lost 3 bases, the J end lost 8 bases, and 10 bases lay between the germline ends. CDR3 sequence reads: CSARRSIGYTF. The DNA of the CDR3 is TGCAGTGCTAGGAGGTCTATCGGCTACACCTTC.

V gene TRBV28 combines with J gene TRBJ1-5, with D unresolved. CDR1 and CDR2 (germline): MDHEN, SYDVKM. Between the trimmed V and J ends, which lost 3 bases and 7 bases, there was a span of 10 bases. There are 13 residues in the CDR3. CDR3 amino acids: CASSLLRSQPQHF. Here the CDR3 DNA reads TGTGCCAGCAGTTTGCTTAGGTCGCAGCCCCAGCATTTT.

J is TRBJ2-3 and V is TRBV2; possibly TRBD2 for D (6 bases). Germline V gives CDR1 SNHLY, CDR2 FYNNEI. The CDR3 has 15 residues. The V end was cut by 7 bases, the J end by 6 bases, with 20 bases between. The CDR3: CASTPRGSGGDTQYF. The CDR3 region has the DNA TGTGCCAGCACTCCCCGAGGGAGCGGAGGGGATACGCAGTATTTT.

This chain connects TRBV28 to TRBJ1-5; 10 bases are shared with TRBD1. The CDR3 is made up of 15 amino acids. Germline CDR1 MDHEN, CDR2 SYDVKM. The J segment lost 5 bases and the V segment lost 6 bases, leaving 7 bases of the junction unmatched. The CDR3, as DNA: TGTGCCAGCAGCCCGGGACAGGGGTTTTATCAGCCCCAGCATTTT. Translation: CASSPGQGFYQPQHF.

This chain uses TRBV27 with TRBJ1-3; perhaps TRBD1 as D (5 bases). The ends were cut back, 3 bases at V and 0 bases at J, with 9 bases in the middle. The CDR3 contains 15 residues. In germline, CDR1 is MNHEY, CDR2 SMNVEV (reference sequence). The CDR3 DNA is TGTGCCAGCAGTTTTCGGGGGGACTCTGGAAACACCATATATTTT. This encodes CASSFRGDSGNTIYF.

The chain couples TRBV2 to TRBJ1-1; D gene unclear. The CDR3 sequence is 13 residues long. CDR1 SNHLY and CDR2 FYNNEI come from the germline V gene. V lost 6 bases and J lost 0, with 8 bases in between. The CDR3 sequence is CASREIMNTEAFF. The CDR3 DNA is TGTGCCAGCAGGGAAATCATGAACACTGAAGCTTTCTTT.

The chain combines TRBV5-1 with TRBJ2-3; no reliable D call. Germline-derived CDR1 and CDR2 are SGHRS and YFSETQ. This CDR3 spans 15 amino acids. Trimming took 1 base from V and 2 from J, leaving 11 bases between them. The DNA of the CDR3 is TGCGCCAGCAGCTTGAACGGTTGGGACACAGATACGCAGTATTTT. Its translation: CASSLNGWDTDTQYF.

The rearrangement joins TRBV7-8 to TRBJ2-1, with 7 bases lining up with TRBD1. V gave up 3 bases and J gave up 12 bases; unmatched junction bases: 5. Germline CDR1 SGHVS, CDR2 FQNEAQ. This CDR3 has 12 residues. The CDR3 reads CASSLDRDRQFF. The CDR3 nucleotides read TGTGCCAGCAGCTTGGACCGGGACAGGCAGTTCTTC.

The chain has TRBV2 and TRBJ1-1; TRBD1 aligns across 8 bases. The CDR3 is made up of 13 amino acids. The V and J ends lost 6 bases and 3 bases, in that order; junction bases with no gene match: 3. CDR1 is SNHLY and CDR2 is FYNNEI in the germline V gene. The CDR3 sequence: CASRGQGHTEAFF. The CDR3 DNA reads as TGTGCCAGCAGAGGACAGGGTCACACTGAAGCTTTCTTT.

The chain recombines TRBV19 with TRBJ1-5, with a tentative D call TRBD1 (6 bases). The length of the CDR3 is 15 residues. Per germline, CDR1 LNHDA and CDR2 SQIVND (reference sequence). Trimming removed 3 bases at V and 6 bases at J, with 15 bases between. The CDR3 reads CASSIGKGVGQPQHF. For the CDR3, the DNA is TGTGCCAGTAGTATCGGAAAGGGGGTGGGTCAGCCCCAGCATTTT.

This chain joins TRBV6-5 and TRBJ1-1; D unresolved. CDR1 is MNHEY, CDR2 SVGAGI, per germline. V gave up 6 bases and J gave up 1 base, with 15 bases separating them. The CDR3 sequence is 15 residues long. This CDR3 is CASSALINENTEAFF. CDR3 coding DNA: TGTGCCAGCAGCGCACTAATTAACGAGAACACTGAAGCTTTCTTT.

This clone was counted once. This chain connects TRBV2 to TRBJ2-2; D might be TRBD2 (6 bases). The CDR3 consists of 13 residues. Per germline, CDR1 SNHLY and CDR2 FYNNEI. The V and J ends lost 10 bases and 4 bases respectively, with 13 bases between them. The CDR3 nucleotides read TGTGCCAACCGACTAGGAACCACCGGGGAGCTGTTTTTT. As protein: CANRLGTTGELFF.

The V call is TRBV3-1 (or the pseudogene TRBV3-2), the J call TRBJ2-5; D not certain. Germline CDR1 and CDR2: LGHDT and YNNKEL (reference sequence). There are 12 residues in the CDR3. V dropped 2 bases and J dropped 7 bases, with 8 bases sitting between them. CDR3 in DNA: TGTGCCAGCAGCCAAACAGAAGTGACCCAGTACTTC. Translated, it gives CASSQTEVTQYF.

This clone was found once. The J gene is TRBJ1-4, the V gene TRBV28; D gene ambiguous. Germline loops: CDR1 MDHEN, CDR2 SYDVKM. CDR3 size: 12 residues. V lost 2 bases to trimming and J lost 15 bases, with 13 bases between them. This CDR3 reads CASSLGLGSMFF. The CDR3 DNA follows: TGTGCCAGCAGTTTAGGCCTCGGATCAATGTTTTTT.

The rearrangement uses TRBV4-2 and TRBJ2-7; no clear D. Germline loops: CDR1 LGHNA, CDR2 YNFKEQ. V shed 0 bases and J shed 3 bases, with 12 bases lying between them. This CDR3 has 15 residues. The CDR3 is CASSQDTRVSYEQYF. The CDR3 DNA sequence: TGTGCCAGCAGCCAAGATACGAGAGTTAGCTACGAGCAGTACTTC.

The chain couples TRBV9 to TRBJ2-7, with 10 bases lining up with TRBD2. Germline CDR1 SGDLS, CDR2 YYNGEE. CDR3 size: 15 residues. J gave up 3 bases and V 4 bases, and 7 bases lay outside the gene matches. CDR3: CASSYDSSGSYEQYF. The CDR3 DNA sequence: TGTGCCAGCAGCTACGACTCTAGCGGGAGCTACGAGCAGTACTTC.

This chain joins TRBV5-1 and TRBJ1-1, with 8 nucleotides matching TRBD1. Germline CDR1 reads SGHRS; CDR2 reads YFSETQ. J gave up 2 bases and V 2 bases, and 5 bases lay outside the gene matches. This CDR3 is 15 amino acids long. The CDR3 DNA is TGCGCCAGCAGCTTTCAGACAGGGGCCAACACTGAAGCTTTCTTT. As protein: CASSFQTGANTEAFF.

The gene calls are TRBV29-1 and TRBJ1-1; 8 bases line up with TRBD1. V lost 3 bases to trimming and J lost 6 bases; unmatched junction nucleotides: 9. CDR3 length: 14 amino acids. From germline, CDR1 is SQVTM and CDR2 ANQGSEA. The CDR3 region is CSVDLGQGWAEAFF. In DNA, the CDR3 is TGCAGCGTTGATCTTGGACAGGGATGGGCTGAAGCTTTCTTT.

The V gene is TRBV28, the J gene TRBJ2-1; 11 positions agree with TRBD2. CDR1 and CDR2 (germline): MDHEN, SYDVKM. The CDR3 runs 15 residues. J was trimmed by 4 bases and V by 4 bases; bases with no gene match: 3. CDR3 in DNA: TGTGCCAGCAGTTCCGGACTAGCGGGTTACAATGAGCAGTTCTTC. Translation gives CASSSGLAGYNEQFF. Supplemented by reference TRBV28 and TRBJ2-1, the full variable domain reads DVKVTQSSRYLVKRTGEKVFLECVQDMDHENMFWYRQDPGLGLRLIYFSYDVKMKEKGDIPEGYSVSREKKERFSLILESASTNQTSMYLCASSSGLAGYNEQFFGPGTRLTVL.

The genes are TRBV11-2 and TRBJ2-5; D is perhaps TRBD1 (6 bases). The CDR3 runs 12 residues. V dropped 10 bases and J dropped 2 bases, with 11 bases sitting between them. The germline V gene has CDR1 SGHAT and CDR2 FQNNGV. The DNA of the CDR3 is TGTGCCACCAGGGGCGGGCAAGAGACCCAGTACTTC. Translated: CATRGGQETQYF.

This chain joins TRBV3-1 (or the pseudogene TRBV3-2) and TRBJ1-2, with 11 bases that match TRBD1. Germline V gives CDR1 LGHDT, CDR2 YNNKEL (reference sequence). Trimming at V came to 1 base and at J to 8 bases, leaving 9 bases not matched to a gene. The CDR3 contains 16 residues. The CDR3, as DNA: TGTGCCAGCAGCCAAGGGACAGGGGGCGTTTTGAGGGGCTACACCTTC. It yields the protein CASSQGTGGVLRGYTF.

The chain uses TRBV21-1 and TRBJ1-1. TRBV21-1 is listed as a pseudogene. The CDR3 runs 13 residues. Written as DNA, the CDR3 is TGTGCCAGCCAGGGAGATACGCCCACTGAAGCTTTCTTT. Residues: CASQGDTPTEAFF.

This rearrangement joins TRBV27 to TRBJ2-7; possible D gene TRBD2, 5 bases. V lost 6 bases to trimming and J lost 7 bases, with 19 bases between them. The CDR3 sequence is 14 residues long. CDR1 MNHEY and CDR2 SMNVEV come from the germline V gene (reference sequence). The CDR3 here is CASRLDWTEKEQYF. The CDR3 DNA reads as TGTGCCAGCAGGCTGGACTGGACGGAGAAGGAGCAGTACTTC.